This T cell receptor beta chain originates from a study of T cell changes during pregnancy in multiple sclerosis. Data came from immunoSEQ multiplex PCR; TCRdb stores just in-frame clones and leaves some out. The sample shows 75,000 to 95,000 clones, roughly 92% of them seen only once. The sequence came from a female donor with multiple sclerosis, enrolled in a pregnancy study. The sequencing used peripheral blood, collected after pregnancy.

CDR3 loop: CASSSLADQETQYF. The CDR3 region has the DNA TGTGCCAGCAGCTCTCTAGCGGACCAAGAGACCCAGTACTTC. The chain joins TRBV4-2 to TRBJ2-5; 7 bases map to TRBD2. Germline lookup yields CDR1 LGHNA and CDR2 YNFKEQ. CDR3 length: 14 residues. V shed 5 bases and J 0 bases; nucleotides not matched to a gene: 3.